This entry concerns a single T cell receptor beta chain. Its antigen is not known. The CDR3 length is 16 residues. Trimming cost V 4 bases and J 2 bases, with 15 bases left between them. The V gene's germline CDR1 is PRHDT and CDR2 FYEKMQ (reference sequence). The data are from a study of Ad26.COV2.S vaccination and SARS-CoV-2 variants. The table came from immunoSEQ multiplex PCR; TCRdb's copy has only in-frame clones and leaves some out. The table shows around 250,000 clones, with around 87% occurring only once. Whole-study results and caveats: Breadth and depth estimates from TCRs may understate total T cell responses.

As to treatment: around 19 received Ad26.COV2.S at low or high dose, single or two shots; roughly five received placebo; per-sample allocation not given. Each sample was drawn 63 days after the first injection (of vaccine or placebo). The chain links TRBV13 to TRBJ2-1, with D possibly being TRBD2 (6 bases). The clonotype originates from a person aged 18-60 years who received the Ad26.COV2.S COVID-19 vaccine or a placebo. Sequences were derived from peripheral blood, sampled in a trial of Ad26.COV2.S vaccine versus placebo. The CDR3 bases are TGTGCCAGCAGCTCCTTAGGGCGGGGTCCCTACAATGAGCAGTTCTTC. Translated: CASSSLGRGPYNEQFF.